This T cell receptor (beta chain) is from a study of T cell clonotyping in hematopoietic cell transplantation (dated by TCRdb to about 2021). As for the study more broadly: In the study, 135 blood samples were gathered from 30 to 40 consecutive transplant recipients and their related donors. Patients were recruited between September 2015 and January 2017 and followed until late 2020 or death.

This clone was picked up a small number of times. What antigen it recognizes has not been identified. Base-call qualities are not available, and no considerably larger clone is one nucleotide away. Study-wide findings and limitations: After transplant, TCR diversity in recipients dropped, and pathologically expanded clonotypes climbed progressively between day 30 and day 180. Donor and pretransplant recipient Inverse Simpson Index values predicted broader posttransplant TCR repertoire diversity. Sample size was limited, and cells were not sorted, so CD4 and CD8 repertoire contributions could not be separated. Only a small fraction of recipient repertoires overlapped donor repertoires, with over 97% appearing de novo at the given depth.

The CDR3 measures 13 amino acids from cysteine to phenylalanine. Of the read, only the CDR3 DNA is kept; its 39 bases are in frame from base 1. V lost 7 bases and J lost 2 bases; the stretch between them is 11 bases long. CDR1 LNHDA and CDR2 SQIVND are derived from the germline V gene (reference sequence). Related transplant donors provided blood samples for TCR beta sequencing. Nuclei Lysis Solution was used to extract genomic DNA from fresh or cryopreserved unfractionated peripheral blood mononuclear cells. The immunoSEQ assay, a bias-controlled multiplex PCR with V- and J-specific primers, was used to amplify TCR beta CDR3 regions from genomic DNA. A proprietary barcode and Illumina adapter sequences were added to the CDR3 amplicons in a second PCR step. An Illumina MiSeq instrument was used to sequence the CDR3 libraries. In the paper's pipeline: Export and quality control were performed with immunoSEQ Analyzer 3.0, and downstream analyses were performed with R Bioconductor and Immunarch. Only productive rearrangements in the normalized downsampled data set went into calculating the repertoire metrics. Clonotypes larger than 5 templates in the normalized cohort were defined as pathologically expanded. Repertoire diversity was measured with the Inverse Simpson Index. The non-normalized data set was used for CMV-specificity analyses so that all clonotypes could be captured. Sourced from immuneACCESS, this table was stored by TCRdb with only in-frame sequences that have V and J called. A share of the clones is absent; for the studies checked, an unresolved V gene accounts for under half, and the remainder has no known explanation. V and J calls and clone size come straight from that table; D and trimming were deduced from the DNA. Here the sample has about 36,000 clones; roughly 88% occur a single time. Over 1.5% of the sample is held by the ten biggest clonotypes.

Material: peripheral blood mononuclear cells. The sequence joins TRBV19 to TRBJ1-1, with the D gene uncertain. The clonotype originates from a woman in her 40s in good health. Some clones in this sample may be carry-over from other donors' samples. The DNA is TGTGCCAGTACGTCCTTATTCAACACTGAAGCTTTCTTT. Translated, it reads CASTSLFNTEAFF.